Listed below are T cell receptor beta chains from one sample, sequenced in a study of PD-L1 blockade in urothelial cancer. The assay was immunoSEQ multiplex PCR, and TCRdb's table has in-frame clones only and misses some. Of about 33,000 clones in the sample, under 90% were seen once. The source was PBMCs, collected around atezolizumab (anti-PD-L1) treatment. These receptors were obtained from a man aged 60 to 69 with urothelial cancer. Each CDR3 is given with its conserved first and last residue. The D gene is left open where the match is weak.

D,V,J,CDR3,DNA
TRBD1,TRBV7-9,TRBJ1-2,CASSHKGTDPNGYTF,TGTGCCAGCAGCCACAAAGGGACAGACCCAAATGGCTACACCTTC
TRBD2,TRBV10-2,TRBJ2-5,CASKRGLAGETQYF,TGCGCCAGCAAGAGGGGACTAGCAGGGGAGACCCAGTACTTC
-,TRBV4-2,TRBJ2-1,CASSQEATSSYNEQFF,TGTGCCAGCAGCCAAGAGGCGACTAGCTCCTACAATGAGCAGTTCTTC
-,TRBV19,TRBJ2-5,CASSIDRDQTQYF,TGTGCCAGTAGTATAGACAGGGATCAGACCCAGTACTTC
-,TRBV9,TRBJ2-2,CASSVGRSRGGELFF,TGTGCCAGCAGCGTAGGAAGGTCTCGGGGCGGGGAGCTGTTTTTT
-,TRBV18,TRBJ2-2,CASSPSAGELFF,TGTGCCAGCTCACCTTCCGCCGGGGAGCTGTTTTTT
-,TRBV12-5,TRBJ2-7,CASGLEPTYEQYF,TGTGCTAGTGGTTTGGAGCCTACCTACGAGCAGTACTTC
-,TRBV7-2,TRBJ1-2,CASSGQGLDYGYTF,TGTGCCAGCAGCGGGCAGGGGCTTGACTATGGCTACACCTTC
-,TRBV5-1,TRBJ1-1,CASSLGGSLDPEAFF,TGCGCCAGCAGCCTGGGAGGCTCTTTGGATCCTGAAGCTTTCTTT
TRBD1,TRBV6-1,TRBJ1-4,CASGGNRGLEKLFF,TGTGCCAGCGGGGGGAACAGGGGGCTTGAAAAACTGTTTTTT
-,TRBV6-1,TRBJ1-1,CASSIPEGAEAFF,TGTGCCAGCAGTATACCCGAGGGCGCTGAAGCTTTCTTT
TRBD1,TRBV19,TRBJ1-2,CASSIKGQGTSNYGYTF,TGTGCCAGTAGTATTAAGGGACAGGGGACATCAAACTATGGCTACACCTTC
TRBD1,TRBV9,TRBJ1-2,CASSAGGTGGYGYTF,TGTGCCAGCAGCGCGGGAGGGACAGGGGGCTATGGCTACACCTTC
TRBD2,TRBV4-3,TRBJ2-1,CASSQGTSGSIYEQFF,TGCGCCAGCAGCCAGGGGACTAGCGGGAGTATCTATGAGCAGTTCTTC
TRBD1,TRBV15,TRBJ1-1,CATGEGQANTEAFF,TGTGCCACCGGGGAGGGACAGGCGAACACTGAAGCTTTCTTT
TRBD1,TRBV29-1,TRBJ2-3,CSVEDSGGSTDTQYF,TGCAGCGTTGAAGATTCAGGGGGTAGCACAGATACGCAGTATTTT
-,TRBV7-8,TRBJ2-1,CASSFIPVGNEQFF,TGTGCCAGCAGCTTCATACCCGTCGGGAATGAGCAGTTCTTC
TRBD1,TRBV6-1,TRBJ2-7,CATEGQFNYEQYF,TGTGCCACCGAGGGACAGTTCAACTACGAGCAGTACTTC
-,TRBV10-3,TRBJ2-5,CAISAIGGTQETQYF,TGTGCCATCAGTGCGATAGGCGGGACCCAAGAGACCCAGTACTTC
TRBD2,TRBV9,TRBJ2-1,CASSVGGLAGDNEQFF,TGTGCCAGCAGCGTAGGGGGACTAGCGGGAGACAATGAGCAGTTCTTC
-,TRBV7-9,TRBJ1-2,CASSLSGAAYGYTF,TGTGCCAGCAGCTTGTCGGGTGCCGCCTATGGCTACACCTTC
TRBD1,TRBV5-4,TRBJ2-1,CASSSVNRGNNEQFF,TGTGCCAGCAGCTCGGTAAACAGGGGCAACAATGAGCAGTTCTTC
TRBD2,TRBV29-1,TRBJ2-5,CSVEWTSGNQETQYF,TGCAGCGTTGAATGGACTAGCGGGAACCAAGAGACCCAGTACTTC
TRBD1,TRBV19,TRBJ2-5,CASSDRGAETQYF,TGTGCCAGTAGTGACAGGGGTGCCGAGACCCAGTACTTC